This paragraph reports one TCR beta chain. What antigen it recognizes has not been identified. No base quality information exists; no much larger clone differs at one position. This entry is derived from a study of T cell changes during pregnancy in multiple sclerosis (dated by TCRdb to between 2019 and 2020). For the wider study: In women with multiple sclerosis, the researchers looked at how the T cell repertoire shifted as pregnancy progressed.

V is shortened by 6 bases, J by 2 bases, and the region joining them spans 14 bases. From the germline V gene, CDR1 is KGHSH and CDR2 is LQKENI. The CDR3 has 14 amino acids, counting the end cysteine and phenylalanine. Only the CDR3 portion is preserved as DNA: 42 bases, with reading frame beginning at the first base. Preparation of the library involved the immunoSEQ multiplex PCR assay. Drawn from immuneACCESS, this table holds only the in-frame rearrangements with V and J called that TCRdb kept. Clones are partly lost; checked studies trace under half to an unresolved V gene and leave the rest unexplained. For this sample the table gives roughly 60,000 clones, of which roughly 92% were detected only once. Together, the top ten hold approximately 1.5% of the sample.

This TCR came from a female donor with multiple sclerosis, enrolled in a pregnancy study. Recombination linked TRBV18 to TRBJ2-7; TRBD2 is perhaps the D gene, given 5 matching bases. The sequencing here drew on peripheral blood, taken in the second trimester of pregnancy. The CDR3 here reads CASSLGILAYEQYF. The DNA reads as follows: TGTGCCAGCTCCCTCGGGATCCTCGCCTACGAGCAGTACTTC. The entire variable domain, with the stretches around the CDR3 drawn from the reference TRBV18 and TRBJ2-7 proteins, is NAGVMQNPRHLVRRRGQEARLRCSPMKGHSHVYWYRQLPEEGLKFMVYLQKENIIDESGMPKERFSAEFPKEGPSILRIQQVVRGDSAAYFCASSLGILAYEQYFGPGTRLTVT.